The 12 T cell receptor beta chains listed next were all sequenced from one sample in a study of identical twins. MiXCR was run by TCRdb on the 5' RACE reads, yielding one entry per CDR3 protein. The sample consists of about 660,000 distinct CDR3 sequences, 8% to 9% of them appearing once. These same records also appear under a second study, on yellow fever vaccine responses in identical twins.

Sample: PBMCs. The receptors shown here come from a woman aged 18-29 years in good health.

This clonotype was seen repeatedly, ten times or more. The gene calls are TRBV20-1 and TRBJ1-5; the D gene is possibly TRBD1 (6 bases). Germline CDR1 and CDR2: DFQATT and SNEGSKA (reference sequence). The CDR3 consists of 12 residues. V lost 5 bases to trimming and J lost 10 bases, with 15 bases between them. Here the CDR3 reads CSAPRQAGPQHF. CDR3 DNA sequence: TGCAGTGCTCCCCGACAGGCGGGACCCCAGCATTTT.

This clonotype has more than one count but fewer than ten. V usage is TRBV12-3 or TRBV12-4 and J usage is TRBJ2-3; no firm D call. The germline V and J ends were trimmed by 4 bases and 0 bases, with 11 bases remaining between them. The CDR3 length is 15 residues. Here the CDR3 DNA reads TGTGCCAGCAGTTCGCCGTCCCCTAGCACAGATACGCAGTATTTT. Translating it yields CASSSPSPSTDTQYF.

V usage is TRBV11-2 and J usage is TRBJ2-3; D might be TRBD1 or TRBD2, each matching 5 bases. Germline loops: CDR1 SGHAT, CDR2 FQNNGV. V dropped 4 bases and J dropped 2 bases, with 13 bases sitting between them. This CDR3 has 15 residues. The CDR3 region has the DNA TGTGCCAGCAGCTCCCGGGACCCAGACACAGATACGCAGTATTTT. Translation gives CASSSRDPDTDTQYF.

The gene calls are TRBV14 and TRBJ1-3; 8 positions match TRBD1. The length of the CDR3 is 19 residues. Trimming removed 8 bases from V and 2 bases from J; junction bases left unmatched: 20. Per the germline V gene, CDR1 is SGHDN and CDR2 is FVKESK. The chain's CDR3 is CASATGTGEVWRPGNTIYF. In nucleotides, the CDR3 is TGTGCCAGCGCGACCGGGACAGGCGAAGTGTGGCGGCCTGGAAACACCATATATTTT. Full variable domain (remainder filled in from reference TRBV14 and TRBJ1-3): EAGVTQFPSHSVIEKGQTVTLRCDPISGHDNLYWYRRVMGKEIKFLLHFVKESKQDESGMPNNRFLAERTGGTYSTLKVQPAELEDSGVYFCASATGTGEVWRPGNTIYFGEGSWLTVV.

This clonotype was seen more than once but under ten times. The CDR3 DNA sequence: TGTGCCAGCAGTGAGGGTAGTCGTTCACCCCTCCACTTT. This codes for CASSEGSRSPLHF. The chain couples TRBV25-1 to TRBJ1-6; D is ambiguous. Germline values: CDR1 MGHDK, CDR2 SYGVNS. The CDR3 covers 13 residues. Trimming removed 3 bases at V and 9 bases at J, with 9 bases between.

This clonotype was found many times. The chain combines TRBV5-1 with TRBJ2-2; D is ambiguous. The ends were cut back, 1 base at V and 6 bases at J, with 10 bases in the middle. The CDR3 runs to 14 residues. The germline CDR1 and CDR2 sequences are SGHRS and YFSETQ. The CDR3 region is CASSLLNFPGELFF. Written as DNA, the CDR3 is TGCGCCAGCAGCTTGCTCAACTTTCCCGGGGAGCTGTTTTTT.

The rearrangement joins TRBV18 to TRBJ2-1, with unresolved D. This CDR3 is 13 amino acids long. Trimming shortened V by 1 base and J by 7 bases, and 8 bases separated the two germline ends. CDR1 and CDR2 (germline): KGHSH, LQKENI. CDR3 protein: CASSPQAENEQFF. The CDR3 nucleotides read TGTGCCAGCTCACCACAGGCCGAGAATGAGCAGTTCTTC.

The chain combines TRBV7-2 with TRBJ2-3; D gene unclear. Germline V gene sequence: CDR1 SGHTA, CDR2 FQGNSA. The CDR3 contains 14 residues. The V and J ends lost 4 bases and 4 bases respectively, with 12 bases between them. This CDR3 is CASSSLGVADTQYF. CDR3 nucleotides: TGTGCCAGCAGCTCCCTGGGCGTCGCAGATACGCAGTATTTT.

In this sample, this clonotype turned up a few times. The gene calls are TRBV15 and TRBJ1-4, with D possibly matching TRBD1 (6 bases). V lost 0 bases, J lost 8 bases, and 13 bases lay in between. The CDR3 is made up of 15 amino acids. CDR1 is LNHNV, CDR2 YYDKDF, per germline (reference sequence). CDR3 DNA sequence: TGTGCCACCAGCAGAGATGACAGGTTAAAAGAAAAACTGTTTTTT. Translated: CATSRDDRLKEKLFF.

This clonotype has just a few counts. In DNA form, the CDR3 reads TGTGCCAGCAGTTACGGAGGGAAGTCGGATACGCAGTATTTT. Amino acids: CASSYGGKSDTQYF. The J gene is TRBJ2-3, the V gene TRBV6-5; TRBD2 is a possible D gene (6 bases). The CDR3 extends over 14 amino acids. Germline CDR1 MNHEY, CDR2 SVGAGI. With 2 bases removed from V and 6 bases from J, the gap between germline ends came to 12 bases.

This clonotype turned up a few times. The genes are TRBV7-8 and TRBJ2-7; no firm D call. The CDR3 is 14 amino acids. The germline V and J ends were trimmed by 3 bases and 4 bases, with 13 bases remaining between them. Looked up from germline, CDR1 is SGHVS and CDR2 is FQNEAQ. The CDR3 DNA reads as TGTGCCAGCAGCTTGAATTGGGTGTTATACGAGCAGTACTTC. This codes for CASSLNWVLYEQYF.

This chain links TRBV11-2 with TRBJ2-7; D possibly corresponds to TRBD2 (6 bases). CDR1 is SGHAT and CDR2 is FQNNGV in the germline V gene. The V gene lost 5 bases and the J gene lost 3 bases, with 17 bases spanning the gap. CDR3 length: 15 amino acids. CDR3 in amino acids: CASSQQAGTVYEQYF. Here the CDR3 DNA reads TGTGCCAGCAGCCAACAAGCCGGGACTGTCTACGAGCAGTACTTC.